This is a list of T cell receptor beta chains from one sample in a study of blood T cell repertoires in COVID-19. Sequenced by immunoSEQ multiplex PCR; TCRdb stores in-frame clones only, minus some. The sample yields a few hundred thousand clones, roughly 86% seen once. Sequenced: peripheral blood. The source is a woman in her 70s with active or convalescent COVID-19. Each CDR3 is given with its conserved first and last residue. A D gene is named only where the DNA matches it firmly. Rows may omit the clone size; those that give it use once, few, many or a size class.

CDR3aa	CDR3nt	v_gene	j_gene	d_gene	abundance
CASSVVAGTGYEQYF	TGTGCCAGCAGCGTAGTCGCGGGGACCGGCTACGAGCAGTACTTC	TRBV9	TRBJ2-7	NA	NA
CASSLEFGTGFEQYF	TGTGCCAGCAGCTTAGAGTTCGGGACAGGGTTCGAGCAGTACTTC	TRBV7-2	TRBJ2-7	TRBD1	NA
CATEGEAGSTEAFF	TGTGCCACGGAAGGGGAAGCGGGGAGCACTGAAGCTTTCTTT	TRBV24-1	TRBJ1-1	NA	NA
CASSYRYYTVAFF	TGTGCCAGCAGTTACCGGTACTATACGGTGGCTTTCTTT	TRBV6-2/TRBV6-3	TRBJ1-1	NA	NA
CASTLGQGIGYTF	TGTGCCAGCACACTCGGACAGGGGATCGGCTACACCTTC	TRBV3-1/TRBV3-2	TRBJ1-2	TRBD1	NA
CASSFQVNTEAFF	TGTGCCAGCAGTTTTCAGGTTAACACTGAAGCTTTCTTT	TRBV12-3/TRBV12-4	TRBJ1-1	NA	once
CASSFEEHLFF	TGTGCCAGCAGTTTTGAAGAGCATCTGTTTTTT	TRBV12-3/TRBV12-4	TRBJ2-2	NA	NA
CAISGGFYTGELFF	TGTGCCATCTCAGGGGGCTTCTACACCGGGGAGCTGTTTTTT	TRBV10-3	TRBJ2-2	TRBD1	NA
CASTPRRTGGNIQYF	TGTGCCAGTACTCCTAGAAGGACGGGGGGCAACATTCAGTACTTC	TRBV19	TRBJ2-4	NA	NA
CASSAGTWLANTIYF	TGCGCCAGCTCGGCGGGAACCTGGTTGGCGAACACCATATATTTT	TRBV4-3	TRBJ1-3	NA	NA
CASTEGIGGYTF	TGTGCCAGCACGGAGGGAATCGGTGGCTACACCTTC	TRBV6-6	TRBJ1-2	NA	NA
CASSLRGYEQYF	TGCGCCAGCAGCTTGCGGGGTTACGAGCAGTACTTC	TRBV5-1	TRBJ2-7	NA	NA
CASSPPRQDGYTF	TGTGCCAGCAGCCCTCCGAGACAGGATGGCTACACCTTC	TRBV7-9	TRBJ1-2	NA	NA
CASRLGFWQANTEAFF	TGTGCCAGCAGATTAGGTTTTTGGCAGGCGAACACTGAAGCTTTCTTT	TRBV7-9	TRBJ1-1	NA	NA
CASRGDHRDSSYEQYF	TGCGCCAGCAGGGGTGATCACCGGGACAGTTCCTACGAGCAGTACTTC	TRBV10-2	TRBJ2-7	TRBD1	NA
CASSSRDRGFGYNSPLHF	TGTGCCAGCAGTTCCCGGGACAGGGGATTCGGGTATAATTCACCCCTCCACTTT	TRBV27	TRBJ1-6	TRBD1	NA
CASRLAGPSDTQYF	TGTGCCAGCAGGTTAGCGGGGCCCTCAGATACGCAGTATTTT	TRBV7-8	TRBJ2-3	TRBD2	NA
CASSQEGDRGETQYF	TGCGCCAGCAGCCAAGAAGGGGATAGGGGAGAGACCCAGTACTTC	TRBV4-3	TRBJ2-5	NA	NA
CASSHVDRDEQYF	TGTGCCAGCTCACATGTGGACAGGGACGAGCAGTACTTC	TRBV18	TRBJ2-7	TRBD1	few
CATSRGGWAVNEKLFF	TGTGCCACCAGCAGAGGTGGTTGGGCAGTTAATGAAAAACTGTTTTTT	TRBV15	TRBJ1-4	NA	NA
CASSLGASGAEGTQYF	TGTGCCAGCAGCTTAGGTGCTAGCGGGGCCGAAGGGACCCAGTACTTC	TRBV7-2	TRBJ2-5	TRBD2	NA
CASSLGTGNVGTF	TGCGCCAGCAGCTTGGGGACAGGGAACGTCGGCACCTTC	TRBV5-1	TRBJ1-2	TRBD1	NA
CATEGSGQNYGYTF	TGTGCCACAGAGGGGTCGGGACAGAACTATGGCTACACCTTC	TRBV3-1/TRBV3-2	TRBJ1-2	TRBD1	NA
CASSPEGGGQGPGELFF	TGTGCCAGCAGCCCGGAAGGGGGGGGCCAGGGGCCCGGGGAGCTGTTTTTT	TRBV11-2	TRBJ2-2	NA	NA
CASTLGRGNYGYTF	TGTGCCAGTACCCTTGGAAGAGGTAACTATGGCTACACCTTC	TRBV19	TRBJ1-2	NA	NA
CASSIARDTEAFF	TGTGCCAGCAGTATAGCGCGGGACACTGAAGCTTTCTTT	TRBV6-2/TRBV6-3	TRBJ1-1	NA	NA
CASSRGQGADQPQHF	TGTGCCAGCTCGCGGGGACAGGGGGCGGATCAGCCCCAGCATTTT	TRBV18	TRBJ1-5	TRBD1	NA
CASSLVQFSYNEQFF	TGTGCCAGCAGCTTAGTTCAATTCAGCTACAATGAGCAGTTCTTC	TRBV7-9	TRBJ2-1	NA	NA
CASSLGDRGAYGYTF	TGTGCCAGCAGTTTAGGGGACAGGGGGGCCTATGGCTACACCTTC	TRBV28	TRBJ1-2	TRBD1	NA
CASRVGVGTEAFF	TGTGCCAGCAGGGTAGGGGTGGGCACTGAAGCTTTCTTT	TRBV2	TRBJ1-1	NA	NA
CASSRGGYTEAFF	TGTGCCAGTAGTAGGGGGGGTTACACTGAAGCTTTCTTT	TRBV19	TRBJ1-1	NA	NA
CATSSGGTYEKYF	TGTGCCACCTCTTCCGGGGGGACCTACGAGAAGTACTTC	TRBV19	TRBJ2-7	TRBD2	NA
CASSLAGDQETQYF	TGTGCCAGCAGCCTTGCGGGGGACCAAGAGACCCAGTACTTC	TRBV5-6	TRBJ2-5	TRBD2	NA